This T cell receptor beta chain stems from a study of blood T cell repertoires in COVID-19. CDR1 is MDHEN and CDR2 is SYDVKM in the germline V gene. V was shortened by 5 bases and J by 0 bases, with 10 bases between the two germline ends. The CDR3 has 14 amino acids. Clones were read by immunoSEQ multiplex PCR, and TCRdb kept only the in-frame ones, dropping some. Of about 240,000 clones listed, about 81% are singletons. This clone was recorded at least ten times. The receptor's source is an older woman with active or convalescent COVID-19. This chain connects TRBV28 to TRBJ2-5; tentative D call: TRBD1 (6 bases). Sequenced input: peripheral blood. As DNA, the CDR3 is TGTGCCAGCAGTGGACAGCCCTACCAAGAGACCCAGTACTTC. Translated, it gives CASSGQPYQETQYF.